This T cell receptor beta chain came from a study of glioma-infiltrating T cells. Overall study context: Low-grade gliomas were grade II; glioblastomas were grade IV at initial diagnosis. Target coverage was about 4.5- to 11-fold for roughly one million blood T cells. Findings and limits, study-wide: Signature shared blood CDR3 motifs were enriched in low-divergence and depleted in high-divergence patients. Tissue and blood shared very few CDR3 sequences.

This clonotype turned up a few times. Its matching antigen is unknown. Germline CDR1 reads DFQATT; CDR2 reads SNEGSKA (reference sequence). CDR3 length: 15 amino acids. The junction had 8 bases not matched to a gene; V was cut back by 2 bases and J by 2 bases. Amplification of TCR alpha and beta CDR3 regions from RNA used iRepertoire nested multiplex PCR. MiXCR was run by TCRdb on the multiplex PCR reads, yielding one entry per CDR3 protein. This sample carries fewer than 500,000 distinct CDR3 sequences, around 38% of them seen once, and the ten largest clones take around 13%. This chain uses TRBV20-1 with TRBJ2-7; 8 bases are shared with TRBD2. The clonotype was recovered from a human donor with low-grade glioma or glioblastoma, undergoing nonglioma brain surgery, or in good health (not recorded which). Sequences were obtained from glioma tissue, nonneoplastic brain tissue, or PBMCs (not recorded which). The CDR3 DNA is TGCAGTGCTAGAACAGGACTAGCCAGCACCTACGAGCAGTACTTC. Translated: CSARTGLASTYEQYF.